This TCR beta chain is from a study of T cell responses to AZD1222 COVID-19 vaccine. Overall study: Pooling of second doses given at about 4 or about 12 weeks was done.

Data came from immunoSEQ multiplex PCR; TCRdb stores just in-frame clones and leaves some out. The sample lists roughly 150,000 clones, around 90% occurring once. Germline V gene data show CDR1 as SGHRS and CDR2 as YFSETQ. V was clipped by 1 base and J by 7 bases, with 11 bases between them. The CDR3 sequence is 14 residues long. This receptor was obtained from an adult in good health. This chain uses TRBV5-1 with TRBJ1-4; tentative D call: TRBD1 (6 bases). The specimen was peripheral blood, collected on day 0 of AZD1222 vaccination. The DNA of the CDR3 is TGCGCCAGCAGCTTGCGAGGGGGGAGTGAAAAACTGTTTTTT. Its protein product is CASSLRGGSEKLFF.